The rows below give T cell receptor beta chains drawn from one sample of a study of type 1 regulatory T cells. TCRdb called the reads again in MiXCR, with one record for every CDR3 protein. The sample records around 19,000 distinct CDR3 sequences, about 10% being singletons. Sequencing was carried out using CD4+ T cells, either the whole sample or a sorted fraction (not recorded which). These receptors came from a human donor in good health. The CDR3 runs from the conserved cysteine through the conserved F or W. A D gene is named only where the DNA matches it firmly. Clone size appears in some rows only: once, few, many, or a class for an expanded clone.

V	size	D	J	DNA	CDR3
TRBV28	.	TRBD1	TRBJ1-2	TGTGCCAGCAGTACCCGGGACAGGGGGAACTATGGCTACACCTTC	CASSTRDRGNYGYTF
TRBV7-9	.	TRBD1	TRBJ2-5	TGTGCCAGCAGCCCGGCCGGGACAGGCCAAGAGACCCAGTACTTC	CASSPAGTGQETQYF
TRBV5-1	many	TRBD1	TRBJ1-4	TGCGCCAGCAGCTTGGTGGGACAGAATGAAAAACTGTTTTTT	CASSLVGQNEKLFF
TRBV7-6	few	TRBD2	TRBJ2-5	TGTGCCAGCAGCTTAAATTCCGGGAGGGCCCGGGAGACCCAGTACTTC	CASSLNSGRARETQYF
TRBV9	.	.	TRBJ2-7	TGTACCAGCAGCGTAGAGACGGGACCAACCTGCGAGCAGTACTTC	CTSSVETGPTCEQYF
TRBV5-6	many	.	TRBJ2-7	TGTGCCAGCATCGGGAGCGGTTCTATCTACGAGCAGTACTTC	CASIGSGSIYEQYF
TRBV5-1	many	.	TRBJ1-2	TGCGCCAGCAGCAGGGTGGGGCTCGAGGGCTACACCTTC	CASSRVGLEGYTF
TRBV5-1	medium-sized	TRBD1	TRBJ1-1	TGCGCCAGCAGGTCAACAGGGGGAAACACTGAAGCTTTCTTT	CASRSTGGNTEAFF
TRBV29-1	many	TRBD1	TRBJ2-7	TGCAGCGTTACCGGACAGGGGGAATACGAGCAGTACTTC	CSVTGQGEYEQYF
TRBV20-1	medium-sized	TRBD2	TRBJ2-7	TGCAGTGCTAGAGATGTGGCGGGAGGGCCCTACGAGCAGTACTTC	CSARDVAGGPYEQYF
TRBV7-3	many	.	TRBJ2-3	TGTGCCAGCAGCTTCACATTCACAGATACGCAGTATTTT	CASSFTFTDTQYF
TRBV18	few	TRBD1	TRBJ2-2	TGTGCCAGCTCACCGGGACAGCCGAACACCGGGGAGCTGTTTTTT	CASSPGQPNTGELFF
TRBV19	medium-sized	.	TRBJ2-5	TGTGCCAGTAGTTGGGGGCAAGAGACCCAGTACTTC	CASSWGQETQYF
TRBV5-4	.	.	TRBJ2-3	TGTGCCAGCAGCTTACGGTCTAGCACAGATACGCAGTATTTT	CASSLRSSTDTQYF
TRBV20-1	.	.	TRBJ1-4	TGCAGGGACATAACGGGACGAACAAGGGAAAAACTGTTTTTT	CRDITGRTREKLFF
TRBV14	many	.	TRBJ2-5	TGTGCCAGCAGCCAAGGAGGGGGGCACCAAGAGACCCAGTACTTC	CASSQGGGHQETQYF
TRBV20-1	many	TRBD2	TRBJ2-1	TGCAGTGCTACGAGCGGGAGTTCCTACAATGAGCAGTTCTTC	CSATSGSSYNEQFF
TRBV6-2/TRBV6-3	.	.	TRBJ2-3	TGTGCCAGCAGCTTCCCCCCTTCAAATACGCAGTATTTT	CASSFPPSNTQYF
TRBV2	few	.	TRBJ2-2	TGTGCCAGCACCCGATCGGGAGGGGAGCTGTTTTTT	CASTRSGGELFF
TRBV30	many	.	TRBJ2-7	TGTGCCTGGACCCCACTAGCCATCATCCTACACCGGTACTTC	CAWTPLAIILHRYF
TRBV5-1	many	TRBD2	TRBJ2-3	TGCGCCAGCAGCTTGGGGGGACTAGCGGGAGTAGGAGATACGCAGTATTTT	CASSLGGLAGVGDTQYF
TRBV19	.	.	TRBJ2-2	TGTGCCACCGCCGCGGGAAACACCGGGGAGCTGTTTTTT	CATAAGNTGELFF
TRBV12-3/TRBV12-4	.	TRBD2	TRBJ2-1	TGTGCCAGCAGTTTATGGGGGGAGGGCCGGGATGAGCAGCTCTTC	CASSLWGEGRDEQLF
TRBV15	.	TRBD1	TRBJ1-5	TGTGCCGCCAGCAGACATACAGGGGGCTTGGATCAGCCCCAGCATTTT	CAASRHTGGLDQPQHF
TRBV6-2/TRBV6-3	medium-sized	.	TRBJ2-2	TGTGCCAGCAGTTGGGACGACGGGGAGCTGTTTTTT	CASSWDDGELFF
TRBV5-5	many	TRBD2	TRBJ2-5	TGTGCCAGCAGCCGGGGACTAGCGGGAGGGGGGCAAGAGACCCAGTACTTC	CASSRGLAGGGQETQYF
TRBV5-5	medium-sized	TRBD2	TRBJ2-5	TGTGCCAGCAGCTTACGACTAGCGGGCGGAGAGACCCAGTACTTC	CASSLRLAGGETQYF
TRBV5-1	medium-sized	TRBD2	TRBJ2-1	TGCGCCAGCAGCTTGGAATGGGGACTAGCGGGAGGTGAGCAGTTCTTC	CASSLEWGLAGGEQFF
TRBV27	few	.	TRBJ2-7	TGTGCCAGCGGCCTGGGGGGCGGGACCTACGAGCAGTACTTC	CASGLGGGTYEQYF
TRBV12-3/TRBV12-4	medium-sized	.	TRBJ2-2	TGTGCCAGCAGCCCCTCGGTTGTATCGAACACCGGGGAGCTGTTTTTT	CASSPSVVSNTGELFF
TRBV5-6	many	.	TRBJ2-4	TGTGCCAGCAGCTTGCCGCAGGGAGACAAAAACATTCAGTACTTC	CASSLPQGDKNIQYF
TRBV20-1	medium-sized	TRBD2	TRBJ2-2	TGCAGCGCCCTTAGCGGGCAATGGAACACCGGGGAGCTGTTTTTT	CSALSGQWNTGELFF
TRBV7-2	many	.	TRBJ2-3	TGTGCCAGCAGCTTATTCTCGAGGGGACGGGGCACAGATACGCAGTATTTT	CASSLFSRGRGTDTQYF
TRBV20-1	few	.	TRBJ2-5	TGCAGTGCTATGTGGCTCTACCAAGAGACCCAGTACTTC	CSAMWLYQETQYF
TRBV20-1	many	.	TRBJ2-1	TGCAGTGCTAGTTTAGGCAGAAGAATCGGTGAGCAGTTCTTC	CSASLGRRIGEQFF
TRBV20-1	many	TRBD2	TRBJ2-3	TGCAGTGCTAGAGCGGGAGGGCCAGAAGATACGCAGTATTTT	CSARAGGPEDTQYF
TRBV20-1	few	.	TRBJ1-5	TGCAGTGCCCAGTGGAGGGCGGGGTCCAGCAATCAGCCCCAGCATTTT	CSAQWRAGSSNQPQHF
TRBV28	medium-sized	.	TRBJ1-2	TGTGCCAGCAGTAGCGGGGGCTATGGCTACACCTTC	CASSSGGYGYTF
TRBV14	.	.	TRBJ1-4	TGTGCCAGCAGTCTACAGGGCGTAGGGGGAAAACTGTTTTTT	CASSLQGVGGKLFF
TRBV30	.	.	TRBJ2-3	TGTGCCTCCAGCCAGACTAGTGCCCTCACAGATACGCAGTATTTT	CASSQTSALTDTQYF
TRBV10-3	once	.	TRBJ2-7	TGTGCCACATTGGGCTCGTCGTACTCCTACGAGCAGTACTTC	CATLGSSYSYEQYF
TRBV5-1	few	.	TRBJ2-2	TGCGCCAGCAGTACTACTCTCACCGGGGAGCTGTTTTTT	CASSTTLTGELFF